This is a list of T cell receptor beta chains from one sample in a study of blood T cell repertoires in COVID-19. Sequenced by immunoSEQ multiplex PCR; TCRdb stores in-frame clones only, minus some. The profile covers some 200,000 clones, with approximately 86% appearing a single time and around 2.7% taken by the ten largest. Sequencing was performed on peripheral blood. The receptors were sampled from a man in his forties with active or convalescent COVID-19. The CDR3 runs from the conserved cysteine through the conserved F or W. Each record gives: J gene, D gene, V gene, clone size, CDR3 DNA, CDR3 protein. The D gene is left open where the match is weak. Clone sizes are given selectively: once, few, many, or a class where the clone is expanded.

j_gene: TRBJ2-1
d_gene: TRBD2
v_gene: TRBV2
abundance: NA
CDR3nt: TGTGCCAGCCGGAGACTAGCGGATAACAATGAGCAGTTCTTC
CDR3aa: CASRRLADNNEQFF

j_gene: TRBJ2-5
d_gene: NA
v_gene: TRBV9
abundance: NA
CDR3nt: TGTGCCAGCAGCGTAGCTGGGGGCCTAAAAGAGACCCAGTACTTC
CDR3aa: CASSVAGGLKETQYF

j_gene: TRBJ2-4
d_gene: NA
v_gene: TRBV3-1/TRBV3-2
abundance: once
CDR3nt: TGTGCCAGCAGCCAAGTACCCGACAGGTCGTTTTTAGGTGGGATTTCAAACATTCAGTACTTC
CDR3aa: CASSQVPDRSFLGGISNIQYF

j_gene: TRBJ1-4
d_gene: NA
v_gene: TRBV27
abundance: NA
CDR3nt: TGTGCCAGCAGTTCCCTGAGGGGGAAGGGGGAAAAACTGTTTTTT
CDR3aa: CASSSLRGKGEKLFF

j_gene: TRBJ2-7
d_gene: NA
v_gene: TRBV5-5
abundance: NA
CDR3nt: TGTGCCAGCAGCCCCTTGTGGGTCAGGGGGACTTTAAATTCCTACGAGCAGTACTTC
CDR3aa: CASSPLWVRGTLNSYEQYF

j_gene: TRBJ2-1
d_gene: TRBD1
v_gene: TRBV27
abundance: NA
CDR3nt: TGTGCCAGCAGAGTGGACAGGGCCAATGAGCAGTTCTTC
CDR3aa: CASRVDRANEQFF

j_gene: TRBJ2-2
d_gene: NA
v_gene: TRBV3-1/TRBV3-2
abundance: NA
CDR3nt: TGTGCCAGCAGCCAAGGGAGGGCAGCGAACACCGGGGAGCTGTTTTTT
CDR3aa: CASSQGRAANTGELFF

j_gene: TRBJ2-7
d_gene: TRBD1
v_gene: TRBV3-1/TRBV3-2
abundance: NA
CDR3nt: TGTGCCAGCAGCCAAGCCGCTCTGACAGGGCCCAAAACCTACGAGCAGTACTTC
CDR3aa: CASSQAALTGPKTYEQYF

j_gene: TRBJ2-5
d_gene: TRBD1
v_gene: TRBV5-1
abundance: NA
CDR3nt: TGCGCCAGCAGCTTGGGACAGGGGTTTTGGGAGACCCAGTACTTC
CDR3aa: CASSLGQGFWETQYF

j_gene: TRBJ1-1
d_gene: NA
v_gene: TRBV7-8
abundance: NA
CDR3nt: TGTGCCAGCAGCTTACTCCAGGGAAACACTGAAGCTTTCTTT
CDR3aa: CASSLLQGNTEAFF

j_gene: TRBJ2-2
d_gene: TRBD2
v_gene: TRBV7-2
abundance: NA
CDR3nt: TGTGCCAGCAGCGTCCTTCTAGCGGGGGATACCGGGGAGCTGTTTTTT
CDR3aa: CASSVLLAGDTGELFF

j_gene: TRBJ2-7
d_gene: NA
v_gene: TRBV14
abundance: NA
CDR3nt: TGTGCCAGCAGCCAAGTGGCTTTACCCTCCTACGAGCAGTACTTC
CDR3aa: CASSQVALPSYEQYF

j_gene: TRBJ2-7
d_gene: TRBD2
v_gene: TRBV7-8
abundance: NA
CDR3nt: TGTGCCAGCAGCTTAGGACTAGCGGGGCTCTCGTACGAGCAGTACTTC
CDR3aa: CASSLGLAGLSYEQYF

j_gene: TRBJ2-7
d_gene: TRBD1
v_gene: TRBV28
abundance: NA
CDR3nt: TGTGCCAGCCTAACAACAGGGGGGGAGCAGTACTTC
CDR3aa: CASLTTGGEQYF

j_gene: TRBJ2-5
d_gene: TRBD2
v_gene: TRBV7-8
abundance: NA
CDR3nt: TGTGCCAGCAGCTTAGGGACTAGCGGGGTGCAGACCCAGTACTTC
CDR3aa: CASSLGTSGVQTQYF